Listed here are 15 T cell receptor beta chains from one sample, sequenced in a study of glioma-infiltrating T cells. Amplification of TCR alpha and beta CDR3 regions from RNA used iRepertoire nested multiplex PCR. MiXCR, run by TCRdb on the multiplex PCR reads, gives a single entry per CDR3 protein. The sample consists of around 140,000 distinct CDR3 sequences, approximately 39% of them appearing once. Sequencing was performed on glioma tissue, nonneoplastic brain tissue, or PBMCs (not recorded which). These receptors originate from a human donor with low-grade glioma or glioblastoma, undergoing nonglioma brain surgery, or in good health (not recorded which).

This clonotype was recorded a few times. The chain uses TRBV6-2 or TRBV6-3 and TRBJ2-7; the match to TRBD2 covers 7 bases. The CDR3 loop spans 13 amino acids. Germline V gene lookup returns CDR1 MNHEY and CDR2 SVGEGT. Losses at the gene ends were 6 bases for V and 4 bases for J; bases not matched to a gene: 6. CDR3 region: CASRPSGTYEQYF. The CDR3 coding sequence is TGTGCCAGCAGACCTAGCGGAACATACGAGCAGTACTTC.

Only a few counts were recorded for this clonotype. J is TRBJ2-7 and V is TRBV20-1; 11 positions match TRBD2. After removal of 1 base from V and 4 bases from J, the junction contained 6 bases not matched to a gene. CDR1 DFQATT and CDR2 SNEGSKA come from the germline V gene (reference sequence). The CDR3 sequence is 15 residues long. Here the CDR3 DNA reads TGCAGTGCTAGAGGACTAGCGGGAATATCTTACGAGCAGTACTTC. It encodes CSARGLAGISYEQYF.

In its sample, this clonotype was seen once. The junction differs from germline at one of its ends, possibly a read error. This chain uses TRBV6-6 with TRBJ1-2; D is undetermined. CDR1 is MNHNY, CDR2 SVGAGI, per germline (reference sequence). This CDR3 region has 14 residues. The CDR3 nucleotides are TGTGCCAGCAGACGAGGCAGAACTAACTATTGCTACACCTTC. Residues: CASRRGRTNYCYTF.

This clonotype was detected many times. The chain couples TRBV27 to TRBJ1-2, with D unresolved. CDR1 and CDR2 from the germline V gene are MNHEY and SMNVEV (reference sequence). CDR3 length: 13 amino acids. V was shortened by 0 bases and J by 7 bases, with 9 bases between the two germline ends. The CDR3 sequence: CASSLSRAAGYTF. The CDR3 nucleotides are TGTGCCAGCAGTTTATCCCGGGCGGCTGGCTACACCTTC.

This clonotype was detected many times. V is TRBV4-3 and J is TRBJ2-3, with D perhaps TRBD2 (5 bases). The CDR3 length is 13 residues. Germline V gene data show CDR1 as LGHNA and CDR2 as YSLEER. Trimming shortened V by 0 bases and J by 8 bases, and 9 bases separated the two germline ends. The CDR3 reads CASSQDIAGTQYF. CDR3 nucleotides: TGCGCCAGCAGCCAAGATATTGCGGGTACGCAGTATTTT.

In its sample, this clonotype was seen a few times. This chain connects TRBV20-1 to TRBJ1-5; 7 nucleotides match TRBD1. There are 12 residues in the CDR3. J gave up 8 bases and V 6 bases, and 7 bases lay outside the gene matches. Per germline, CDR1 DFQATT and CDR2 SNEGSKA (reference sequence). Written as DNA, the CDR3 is TGCAGTGCCGGGACAGTTCCGAAGCCCCAGCATTTT. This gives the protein CSAGTVPKPQHF.

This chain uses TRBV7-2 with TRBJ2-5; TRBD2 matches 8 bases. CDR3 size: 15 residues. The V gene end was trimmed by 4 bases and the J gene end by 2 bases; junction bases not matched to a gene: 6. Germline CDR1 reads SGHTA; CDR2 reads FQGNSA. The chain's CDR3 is CASSSMGLVQETQYF. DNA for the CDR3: TGTGCCAGCAGCTCTATGGGACTAGTTCAAGAGACCCAGTACTTC. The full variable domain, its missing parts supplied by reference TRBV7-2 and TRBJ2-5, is GAGVSQSPSNKVTEKGKDVELRCDPISGHTALYWYRQSLGQGLEFLIYFQGNSAPDKSGLPSDRFSAERTGGSVSTLTIQRTQQEDSAVYLCASSSMGLVQETQYFGPGTRLLVL.

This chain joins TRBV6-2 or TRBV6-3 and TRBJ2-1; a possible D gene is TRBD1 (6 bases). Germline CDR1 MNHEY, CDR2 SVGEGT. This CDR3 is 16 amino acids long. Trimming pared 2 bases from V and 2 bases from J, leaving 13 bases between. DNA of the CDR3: TGTGCCAGCAGTTACGTGGGGGCATTCACCTACAATGAGCAGTTCTTC. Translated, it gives CASSYVGAFTYNEQFF.

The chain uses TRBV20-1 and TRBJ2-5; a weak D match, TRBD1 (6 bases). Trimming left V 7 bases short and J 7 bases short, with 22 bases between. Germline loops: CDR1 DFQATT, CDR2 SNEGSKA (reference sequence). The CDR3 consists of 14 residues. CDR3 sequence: CSVVQGSSSATQYF. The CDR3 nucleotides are TGCAGTGTGGTACAGGGTTCTAGCTCGGCGACCCAGTACTTC.

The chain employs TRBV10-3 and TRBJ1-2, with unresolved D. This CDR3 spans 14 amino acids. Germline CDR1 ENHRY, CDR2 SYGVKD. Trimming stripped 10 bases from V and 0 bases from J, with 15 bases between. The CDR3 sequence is CATTRGETNYGYTF. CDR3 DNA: TGTGCCACAACCCGCGGGGAGACTAACTATGGCTACACCTTC.

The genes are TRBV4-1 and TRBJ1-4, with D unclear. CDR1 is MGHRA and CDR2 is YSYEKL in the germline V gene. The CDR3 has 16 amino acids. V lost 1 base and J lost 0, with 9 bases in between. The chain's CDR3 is CASSQGPRTTNEKLFF. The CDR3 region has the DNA TGCGCCAGCAGCCAAGGTCCCAGGACAACTAATGAAAAACTGTTTTTT.

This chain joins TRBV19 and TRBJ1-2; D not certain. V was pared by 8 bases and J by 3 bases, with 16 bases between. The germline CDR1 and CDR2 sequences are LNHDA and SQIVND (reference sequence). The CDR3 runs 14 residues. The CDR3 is CASERWAGDYGYTF. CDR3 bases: TGTGCCAGTGAGCGGTGGGCAGGAGACTATGGCTACACCTTC.

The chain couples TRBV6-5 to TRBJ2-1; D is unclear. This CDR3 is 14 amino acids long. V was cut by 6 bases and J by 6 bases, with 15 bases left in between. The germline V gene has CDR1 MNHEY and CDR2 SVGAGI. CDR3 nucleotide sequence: TGTGCCAGCAGCCTCAGGATAGAAGCCAATGAGCAGTTCTTC. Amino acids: CASSLRIEANEQFF.

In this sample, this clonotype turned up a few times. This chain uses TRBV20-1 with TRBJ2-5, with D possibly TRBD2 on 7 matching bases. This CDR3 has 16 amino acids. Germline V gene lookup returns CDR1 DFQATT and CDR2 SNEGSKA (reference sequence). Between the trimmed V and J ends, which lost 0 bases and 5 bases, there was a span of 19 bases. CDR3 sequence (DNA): TGCAGTGCTAGAGATCTTGGGGGGGCCTTGGTGGAGACCCAGTACTTC. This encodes CSARDLGGALVETQYF.

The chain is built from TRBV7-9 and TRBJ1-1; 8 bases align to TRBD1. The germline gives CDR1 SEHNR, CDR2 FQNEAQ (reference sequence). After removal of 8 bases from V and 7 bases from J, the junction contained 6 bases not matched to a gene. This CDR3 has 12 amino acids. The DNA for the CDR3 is TGTGCCAGCCTCCCCGACAGGGGTGAAGCTTTCTTT. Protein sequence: CASLPDRGEAFF. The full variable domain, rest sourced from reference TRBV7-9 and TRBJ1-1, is DTGVSQNPRHKITKRGQNVTFRCDPISEHNRLYWYRQTLGQGPEFLTYFQNEAQLEKSRLLSDRFSAERPKGSFSTLEIQRTEQGDSAMYLCASLPDRGEAFFGQGTRLTVV.